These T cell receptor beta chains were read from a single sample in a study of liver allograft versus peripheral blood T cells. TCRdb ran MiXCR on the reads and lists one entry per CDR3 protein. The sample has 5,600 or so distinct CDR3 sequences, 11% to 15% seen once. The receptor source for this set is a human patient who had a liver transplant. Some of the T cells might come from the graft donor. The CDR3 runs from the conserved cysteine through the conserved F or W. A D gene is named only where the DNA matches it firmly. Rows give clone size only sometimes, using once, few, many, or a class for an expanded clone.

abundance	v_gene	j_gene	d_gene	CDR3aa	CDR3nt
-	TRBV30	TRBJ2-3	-	CAGRPSTDTQYF	TGTGCCGGCCGCCCAAGCACAGATACGCAGTATTTT
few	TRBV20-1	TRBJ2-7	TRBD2	CSARESGRVPEQYF	TGCAGTGCTAGAGAGAGCGGGAGGGTCCCCGAGCAGTACTTC
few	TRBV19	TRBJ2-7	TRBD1	CASSNRDRGYEQYF	TGTGCCAGTAGTAACCGGGACAGGGGCTACGAGCAGTACTTC
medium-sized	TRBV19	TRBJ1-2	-	CASSTPSGYGYTF	TGTGCCAGTAGTACCCCGAGTGGCTATGGCTACACCTTC
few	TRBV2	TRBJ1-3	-	CASIRTGNTIYF	TGTGCCAGCATCCGGACTGGAAACACCATATATTTT
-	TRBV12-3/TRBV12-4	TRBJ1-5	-	CASSLRGIGNQPQHF	TGTGCCAGCAGTTTAAGGGGAATTGGCAATCAGCCCCAGCATTTT
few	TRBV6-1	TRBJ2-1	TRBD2	CASRTSGNNEQFF	TGTGCCAGCAGGACTAGCGGTAACAATGAGCAGTTCTTC
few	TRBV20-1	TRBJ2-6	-	CSGLGRHSGANVLTF	TGCAGTGGTCTGGGACGGCACTCTGGGGCCAACGTCCTGACTTTC
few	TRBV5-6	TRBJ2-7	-	CASSLALAWEGAYEQYF	TGTGCCAGCAGCTTGGCACTAGCGTGGGAGGGGGCCTACGAGCAGTACTTC
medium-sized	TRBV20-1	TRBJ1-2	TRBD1	CSTPDRGTKGYTF	TGCAGTACACCCGACAGGGGTACGAAGGGCTACACCTTC
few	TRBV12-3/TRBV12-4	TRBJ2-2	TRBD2	CAVSAGGRTGELFF	TGTGCTGTGTCAGCGGGAGGTCGGACCGGGGAGCTGTTTTTT
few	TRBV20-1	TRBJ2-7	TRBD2	CSARVKWGGAGGNEQYF	TGCAGTGCTAGAGTAAAATGGGGTGGAGCGGGAGGTAACGAGCAGTACTTC
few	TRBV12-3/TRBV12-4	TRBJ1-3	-	CASSSLRGRSGNTIYF	TGTGCCAGCAGTTCCCTGAGGGGTAGGTCTGGAAACACCATATATTTT
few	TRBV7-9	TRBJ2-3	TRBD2	CASMISGSTDTQYF	TGTGCCAGCATGATTAGCGGGAGCACAGATACGCAGTATTTT
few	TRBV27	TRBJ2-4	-	CASSLSQGSGIQYF	TGTGCCAGCAGTTTATCCCAGGGCAGCGGCATTCAGTACTTC
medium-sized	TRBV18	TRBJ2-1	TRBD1	CASSPGTGDYNEQFF	TGTGCCAGCTCACCCGGGACAGGAGATTACAATGAGCAGTTCTTC
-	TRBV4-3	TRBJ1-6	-	CASSHRTTGPSNSPLHF	TGCGCCAGCAGCCATCGCACAACGGGTCCGTCAAATTCACCCCTCCACTTT
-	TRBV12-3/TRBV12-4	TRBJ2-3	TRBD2	CASSSTSGDLPYF	TGTGCCAGCAGTTCGACTAGCGGGGACCTACCGTATTTT
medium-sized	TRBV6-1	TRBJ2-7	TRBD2	CASSESPLSGGPSYEQYF	TGTGCCAGCAGTGAATCGCCGCTTAGCGGGGGGCCCTCCTACGAGCAGTACTTC
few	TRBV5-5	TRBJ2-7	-	CASSLAEQIYEQYF	TGTGCCAGCAGCTTGGCCGAGCAGATATACGAGCAGTACTTC
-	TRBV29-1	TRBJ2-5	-	CSVASGAGDRTQYF	TGCAGCGTTGCATCCGGGGCCGGGGATAGGACCCAGTACTTC
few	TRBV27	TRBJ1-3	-	CASSLSWGPSGNTIYF	TGTGCCAGCAGTTTATCTTGGGGCCCCTCTGGAAACACCATATATTTT
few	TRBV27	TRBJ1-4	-	CASSPGTAGRKLFF	TGTGCCAGCAGCCCCGGGACCGCCGGGCGGAAACTGTTTTTT
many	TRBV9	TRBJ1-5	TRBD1	CASSAQGAQPQHF	TGTGCCAGCAGCGCACAGGGGGCTCAGCCCCAGCATTTT
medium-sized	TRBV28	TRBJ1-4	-	CALRDGQNEKLFF	TGTGCCCTCAGGGACGGCCAAAATGAAAAACTGTTTTTT
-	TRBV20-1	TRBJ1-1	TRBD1	CSARSPDRGTEAFF	TGCAGTGCACGATCCCCAGACAGGGGCACTGAAGCTTTCTTT
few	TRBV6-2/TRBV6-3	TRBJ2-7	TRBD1	CASRPTTGTGGYEQYF	TGTGCCAGCAGACCAACCACCGGGACAGGGGGCTACGAGCAGTACTTC
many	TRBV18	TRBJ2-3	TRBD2	CASSPNLAASTDTQYF	TGTGCCAGCTCACCAAACCTAGCGGCTAGCACAGATACGCAGTATTTT
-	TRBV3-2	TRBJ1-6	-	CASSKQTGNSPLHF	TGTGCCAGCAGCAAACAGACGGGGAATTCACCCCTCCACTTT
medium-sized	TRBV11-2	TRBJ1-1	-	CASSPPFTILNTEAFF	TGTGCCAGCAGCCCCCCTTTTACCATTTTGAACACTGAAGCTTTCTTT
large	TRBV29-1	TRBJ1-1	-	CSVGGQSINTEAFF	TGCAGCGTAGGGGGTCAATCGATTAACACTGAAGCTTTCTTT
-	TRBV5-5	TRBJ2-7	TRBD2	CASSHGLAGVSYEQYF	TGTGCCAGCAGCCACGGACTAGCGGGAGTTTCCTACGAGCAGTACTTC
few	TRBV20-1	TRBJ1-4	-	CSARGAGRTNEKLFF	TGCAGTGCTAGAGGGGCGGGGAGGACTAATGAAAAACTGTTTTTT